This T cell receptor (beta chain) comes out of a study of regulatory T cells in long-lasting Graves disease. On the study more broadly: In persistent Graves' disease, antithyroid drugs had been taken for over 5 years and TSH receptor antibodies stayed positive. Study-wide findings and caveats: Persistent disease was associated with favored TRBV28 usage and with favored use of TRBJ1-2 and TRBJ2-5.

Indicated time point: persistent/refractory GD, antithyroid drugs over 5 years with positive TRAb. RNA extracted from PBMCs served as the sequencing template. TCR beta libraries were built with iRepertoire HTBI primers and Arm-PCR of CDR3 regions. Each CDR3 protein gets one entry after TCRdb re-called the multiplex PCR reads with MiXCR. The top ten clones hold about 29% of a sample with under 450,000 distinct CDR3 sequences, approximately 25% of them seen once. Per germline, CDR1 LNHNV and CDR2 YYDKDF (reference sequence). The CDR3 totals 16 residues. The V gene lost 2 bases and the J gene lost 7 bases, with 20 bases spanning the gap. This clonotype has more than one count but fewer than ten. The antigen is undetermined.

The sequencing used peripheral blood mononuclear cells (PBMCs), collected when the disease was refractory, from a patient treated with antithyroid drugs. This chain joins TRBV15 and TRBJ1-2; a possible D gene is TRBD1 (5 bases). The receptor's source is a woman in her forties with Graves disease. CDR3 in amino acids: CATSRNQRLRGFGYTF. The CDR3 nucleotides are TGTGCCACCAGCAGAAACCAGCGGTTACGGGGGTTTGGCTACACCTTC.